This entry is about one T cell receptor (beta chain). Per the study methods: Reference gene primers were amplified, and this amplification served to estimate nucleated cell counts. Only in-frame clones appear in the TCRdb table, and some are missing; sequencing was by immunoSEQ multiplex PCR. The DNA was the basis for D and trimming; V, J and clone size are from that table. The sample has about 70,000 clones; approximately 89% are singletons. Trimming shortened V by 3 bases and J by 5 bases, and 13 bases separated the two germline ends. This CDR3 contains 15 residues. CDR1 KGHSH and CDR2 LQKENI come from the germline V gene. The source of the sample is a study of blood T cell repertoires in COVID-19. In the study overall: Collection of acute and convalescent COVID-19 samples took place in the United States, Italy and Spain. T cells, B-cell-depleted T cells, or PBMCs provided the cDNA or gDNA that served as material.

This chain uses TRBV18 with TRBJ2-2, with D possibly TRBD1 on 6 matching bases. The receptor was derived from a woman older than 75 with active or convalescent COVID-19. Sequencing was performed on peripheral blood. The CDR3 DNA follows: TGTGCCAGCTCACCCATACAGGGCCGGACCGGGGAGCTGTTTTTT. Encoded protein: CASSPIQGRTGELFF.